A selection of T cell receptor beta chains follows, all from one sample in a study of blood T cell repertoires in COVID-19. This table comes from immunoSEQ multiplex PCR, and its TCRdb copy is limited to in-frame clones, with some not included. The sample consists of roughly 290,000 clones, 80% to 95% of them appearing once. Sample: peripheral blood. Source of these receptors: a woman younger than 45 with COVID-19, enrolled during active disease. The CDR3 runs from the conserved cysteine through the conserved F or W. The D gene is left open where the match is weak. Size is omitted from some rows. Given values are once, few, many or a class for expanded clones.

D,V,J,size,DNA,CDR3
TRBD2,TRBV11-3,TRBJ2-1,-,TGTGCCAGCAGCGCCGGGACTAGCGGACGCGTGGATGAGCAGTTCTTC,CASSAGTSGRVDEQFF
TRBD1,TRBV25-1,TRBJ2-1,-,TGTGCCAGCAGTGGCGCCAGGACAGGACCCTACAATGAGCAGTTCTTC,CASSGARTGPYNEQFF
-,TRBV4-3,TRBJ2-4,-,TGCGCCAGCAGCCTGCTGTCACCCGGACACACCAAAAACATTCAGTACTTC,CASSLLSPGHTKNIQYF
TRBD1,TRBV7-9,TRBJ1-2,-,TGTGCCAGCAGCCTAAACAGGGGGGACTATGGCTACACCTTC,CASSLNRGDYGYTF
TRBD2,TRBV27,TRBJ2-2,-,TGTGCCAGCAGCACGGGACAGCTTGAAGGTGGGACTAGCGGACCGAACACCGGGGAGCTGTTTTTT,CASSTGQLEGGTSGPNTGELFF
-,TRBV3-1/TRBV3-2,TRBJ2-7,-,TGTGCCAGCAGCGATACTAGTTCCTACGAGCAGTACTTC,CASSDTSSYEQYF
-,TRBV6-5,TRBJ2-1,-,TGTGCCAGCAGACGTCATAGCGGAAACTACAATGAGCAGTTCTTC,CASRRHSGNYNEQFF
-,TRBV5-4,TRBJ2-5,-,TGTGCCAGCAGCCCCGACAGTCCCCAAGAGACCCAGTACTTC,CASSPDSPQETQYF
-,TRBV5-1,TRBJ1-2,-,TGCGCCAGCAGCTTGCTGGGGGCGCGGGATGGCTACACCTTC,CASSLLGARDGYTF
TRBD1,TRBV3-1/TRBV3-2,TRBJ1-4,-,TGTGCCAGCAGCCAAAAATATCAGGGGGCAACTAATGAAAAACTGTTTTTT,CASSQKYQGATNEKLFF
-,TRBV5-1,TRBJ2-2,-,TGCGCCAGCAGCTGGAGTCGACAGGAGAGGAACACCGGGGAGCTGTTTTTT,CASSWSRQERNTGELFF
TRBD2,TRBV3-1/TRBV3-2,TRBJ2-1,-,TGTGCCAGCAGCCCTCCCGGGACTAGCGTGTACAATGAGCAGTTCTTC,CASSPPGTSVYNEQFF
TRBD2,TRBV10-3,TRBJ2-1,-,TGTGCCAGTAAAGGTACTAGCGGGAGGGCCCTTGAGCAGTTCTTC,CASKGTSGRALEQFF
TRBD1,TRBV5-1,TRBJ1-6,-,TGCGCCAGCAGCCTGACAGGGCCCAATTCACCCCTCCACTTT,CASSLTGPNSPLHF
-,TRBV4-2,TRBJ1-5,few,TGTGCCAGCAGCCAAGCGAGAGTTAGCAATCAGCCCCAGCATTTT,CASSQARVSNQPQHF
-,TRBV9,TRBJ2-7,-,TGTGCCAGCAGCGTAGCCAGCGTTGGACTCCAAGGAGAGCAGTACTTC,CASSVASVGLQGEQYF
-,TRBV7-2,TRBJ2-3,-,TGTGCCAGCAGCCCGTTCGGGACAAAGGGTTCAGATACGCAGTATTTT,CASSPFGTKGSDTQYF
TRBD2,TRBV19,TRBJ2-3,-,TGTGCCAGTAGTATAACTAGCGCCCGCGGAGATACGCAGTATTTT,CASSITSARGDTQYF
-,TRBV5-6,TRBJ2-5,once,TGTGCCAGCAGTCTCGCGGGGTTTGAGACCCAGTACTTC,CASSLAGFETQYF
-,TRBV30,TRBJ1-5,once,TGTGCCTGGAGCGGGGGACGGTCCAGCAATCAGCCCCAGCATTTT,CAWSGGRSSNQPQHF
TRBD1,TRBV7-2,TRBJ2-5,-,TGTGCCAGCAGCTTAGGGGACAGGATCCAAGAGACCCAGTACTTC,CASSLGDRIQETQYF
TRBD2,TRBV9,TRBJ2-3,-,TGTGCCAGCAGCGCCGGGACTATTAGCACAGATACGCAGTATTTT,CASSAGTISTDTQYF
-,TRBV7-9,TRBJ1-3,-,TGTGCCAGCAGCCGCCCACAGGTGCCCTCTGGAAACACCATATATTTT,CASSRPQVPSGNTIYF
TRBD2,TRBV6-6,TRBJ2-1,-,TGTGCCAGCAGTTACATCTCGGGAGGCGGGAATGAGCAGTTCTTC,CASSYISGGGNEQFF
TRBD1,TRBV2,TRBJ1-4,-,TGTGCCAGCAGCTCCACAGGGGGAGCTAATGAAAAACTGTTTTTT,CASSSTGGANEKLFF
TRBD1,TRBV19,TRBJ2-5,once,TGTGCCAGTAGTACCTCAGGGGGCATCGAGACCCAGTACTTC,CASSTSGGIETQYF
TRBD1,TRBV6-6,TRBJ1-2,-,TGTGCCAGCAGTTACTCGGGCAGGGGGAGCTATGGCTACACCTTC,CASSYSGRGSYGYTF
-,TRBV5-5,TRBJ1-2,-,TGTGCCAGCAGCTTGGAGCCAGGGACTAACTATGGCTACACCTTC,CASSLEPGTNYGYTF
TRBD2,TRBV5-1,TRBJ2-7,-,TGCGCCAGCAGCGCGGGACTAGCGGGAATATCCGAGCAGTACTTC,CASSAGLAGISEQYF
TRBD1,TRBV28,TRBJ1-2,-,TGTGCCAGCAGTTCGGGACAGGGAGGCGGCTACACCTTC,CASSSGQGGGYTF
TRBD2,TRBV27,TRBJ2-3,-,TGTGCCAGCAGTTTTCTAGGACTAGCGAGCACAGATACGCAGTATTTT,CASSFLGLASTDTQYF
TRBD2,TRBV5-1,TRBJ2-7,-,TGCGCCAGCAGCTTAGCTAGCGGGAGCCACGAGCAGTACTTC,CASSLASGSHEQYF
-,TRBV7-8,TRBJ1-6,-,TGTGCCAGCAGCTTAGGGCGGTATAATTCACCCCTCCACTTT,CASSLGRYNSPLHF
TRBD1,TRBV7-3,TRBJ2-5,-,TGTGCCAGCAGCTTGGGACAGGGGACTAAAGAGACCCAGTACTTC,CASSLGQGTKETQYF
-,TRBV20-1,TRBJ2-2,-,TGCAGTGCTAGTGACGGGGGTGGCGGGGAGCTGTTTTTT,CSASDGGGGELFF
-,TRBV12-3/TRBV12-4,TRBJ2-2,-,TGTGCCGGAGGGACGAACACCGGGGAGCTGTTTTTT,CAGGTNTGELFF
-,TRBV4-3,TRBJ1-6,-,TGCGCCAGCAGCCAGGGACACTTGAATTCACCCCTCCACTTT,CASSQGHLNSPLHF
-,TRBV5-4,TRBJ2-2,-,TGTGCCAGCAGCCACTCCCGGGGGGAGCTGTTTTTT,CASSHSRGELFF
TRBD1,TRBV27,TRBJ2-6,-,TGTGCCAGCAGTTTAGCCACAGGGGCTGGGGCCAACGTCCTGACTTTC,CASSLATGAGANVLTF
-,TRBV2,TRBJ1-1,-,TGTGCCAGCAGTGGGATCCGGGTCCCGAACACTGAAGCTTTCTTT,CASSGIRVPNTEAFF
TRBD2,TRBV6-4,TRBJ2-1,-,TGTGCCAGCAGTGACCGGGCGGGAGAAGGCTACAATGAGCAGTTCTTC,CASSDRAGEGYNEQFF
-,TRBV27,TRBJ1-1,-,TGTGCCAGCAGTTTGGGACAGAACACTGAAGCTTTCTTT,CASSLGQNTEAFF
TRBD2,TRBV19,TRBJ2-1,-,TGTGCCAGTAGTATCAGGGCCCTCCTAGCGGGAGAAGGGTATGAGCAGTTCTTC,CASSIRALLAGEGYEQFF
TRBD1,TRBV11-3,TRBJ2-7,-,TGTGCCAGCAGCCCCCGACAGGGTGGAGAGCAGTACTTC,CASSPRQGGEQYF
TRBD1,TRBV9,TRBJ2-7,-,TGTGCCAGCAGCGTAGGTGGGACAGGTTCCTACGAGCAGTACTTC,CASSVGGTGSYEQYF
TRBD2,TRBV7-2,TRBJ2-7,-,TGTGCCAGCAGCTTAGGCGGGGGGGGGCCCTACGAGCAGTACTTC,CASSLGGGGPYEQYF
TRBD1,TRBV2,TRBJ1-1,-,TGTGCCAGCAGTGAAGCAGGGGGCCTCACTGAAGCTTTCTTT,CASSEAGGLTEAFF
-,TRBV6-6,TRBJ2-2,once,TGTGCCAGCAGTTACAAGCGTGAGGTGGGCGGGGAGCTGTTTTTT,CASSYKREVGGELFF
-,TRBV9,TRBJ2-7,-,TGTGCCAGCAGCGTATGGTGGGGCGACGAGCAGTACTTC,CASSVWWGDEQYF
-,TRBV30,TRBJ1-1,-,TGTGCCTGGAGCGACAGGTTTGAAGCTTTCTTT,CAWSDRFEAFF
-,TRBV6-1,TRBJ1-1,-,TGTGCCAGCAGTGAATATACAGGCACTGAAGCTTTCTTT,CASSEYTGTEAFF
-,TRBV7-3,TRBJ2-2,-,TGTGCCAGCAGCTTATATGGGGCGTCCGCCAACACCGGGGAGCTGTTTTTT,CASSLYGASANTGELFF